Listed here are 18 T cell receptor beta chains from one sample, sequenced in a study of T cells in Graves' hyperthyroidism and ophthalmopathy. The TCR beta CDR3 regions underwent amplification using RNA transcripts as the source. The HTBI primer set was used in a first-round RT-PCR of the TCR CDR3. MiXCR was run by TCRdb on the multiplex PCR reads, yielding one entry per CDR3 protein. The data hold around 300,000 distinct CDR3 sequences, with roughly an eighth observed a single time. The material sequenced was blood. The source of these receptors is a woman in her forties with Graves' hyperthyroidism.

Many counts were recorded for this clonotype. The chain carries TRBV28 and TRBJ1-2; TRBD1 agrees at 11 bases. The CDR3 loop spans 14 amino acids. J gave up 5 bases and V 2 bases, and 1 base lay outside the gene matches. Germline CDR1 reads MDHEN; CDR2 reads SYDVKM. CDR3 nucleotides: TGTGCCAGCAGTTTAGGGGACAGGGGGTATGGCTACACCTTC. This translates into CASSLGDRGYGYTF.

This chain connects TRBV4-1 to TRBJ1-4; D gene unclear. Germline CDR1 MGHRA, CDR2 YSYEKL. V shed 2 bases and J shed 0 bases, with 10 bases lying between them. The CDR3 contains 16 residues. The DNA for the CDR3 is TGCGCCAGCAGCCAATTCTGGACCGCAACTAATGAAAAACTGTTTTTT. Its translation is CASSQFWTATNEKLFF.

This sequence joins TRBV7-9 and TRBJ2-1; D is possibly TRBD1 (6 bases). Germline CDR1 reads SEHNR; CDR2 reads FQNEAQ (reference sequence). This CDR3 comprises 12 residues. Trimming removed 1 base at V and 12 bases at J, with 10 bases between. The CDR3 region is CASSLGGLLQFF. In DNA, the CDR3 is TGTGCCAGCAGCTTAGGGGGGCTATTGCAGTTCTTC.

This sequence joins TRBV19 and TRBJ2-7; 7 nucleotides agree with TRBD2. Unmatched junction bases numbered 2, after V lost 1 base and J lost 2 bases. The CDR3 is 14 amino acids. The germline V gene has CDR1 LNHDA and CDR2 SQIVND (reference sequence). The CDR3 sequence: CASSIAGGPYEQYF. The CDR3 DNA sequence: TGTGCCAGTAGTATAGCGGGAGGTCCCTACGAGCAGTACTTC.

This clonotype occurred many times. The genes are TRBV7-9 and TRBJ2-1, with D possibly matching TRBD1 (6 bases). Trimming left V 5 bases short and J 9 bases short, with 14 bases between. The CDR3 spans 13 residues. Germline CDR1 SEHNR, CDR2 FQNEAQ (reference sequence). CDR3 nucleotides: TGTGCCAGCAGCCCATCCCAGGGGAGTGAGCAGTTCTTC. Translated: CASSPSQGSEQFF.

This chain uses TRBV5-6 with TRBJ1-3; no clear D gene. CDR3 length equals 10 residues. Germline CDR1 SGHDT, CDR2 YYEEEE. V lost 7 bases, J lost 7 bases, and 6 bases lay in between. The CDR3 region is CASRVNTIYF. The CDR3 nucleotides read TGTGCCAGCCGAGTTAACACCATATATTTT.

This clonotype was seen many times. Here the CDR3 DNA reads TGTGCCAGCAGTTCCTCTACTAGCGGGAAAGGGAATGAGCAGTTCTTC. Encoded protein: CASSSSTSGKGNEQFF. V gene TRBV28 combines with J gene TRBJ2-1; TRBD2 aligns across 10 bases. J gave up 7 bases and V 4 bases, and 10 bases lay outside the gene matches. The CDR3 consists of 16 residues. Germline CDR1 MDHEN, CDR2 SYDVKM.

This clonotype occurred a few times. The V gene is TRBV9, the J gene TRBJ1-6; 8 nucleotides align to TRBD1. Germline V gene data show CDR1 as SGDLS and CDR2 as YYNGEE. The CDR3 sequence is 19 residues long. Trimming took 1 base from V and 10 from J; bases not matched to a gene: 19. CDR3: CASSVNPGDRGTGDSPLHF. The CDR3 DNA is TGTGCCAGCAGCGTAAACCCTGGAGACCGCGGGACAGGAGACTCACCCCTCCACTTT.

This clonotype occurred many times. V and J are TRBV24-1 and TRBJ2-7, with no clear D. Germline V CDR1 and CDR2: KGHDR, SFDVKD. The CDR3 consists of 12 residues. The ends were cut back, 3 bases at V and 6 bases at J, with 8 bases in the middle. CDR3 coding DNA: TGTGCCACCAGTGATACATACTCCGAGCAGTACTTC. This encodes CATSDTYSEQYF.

V and J are TRBV19 and TRBJ2-6; 9 bases align to TRBD1. In germline, CDR1 is LNHDA, CDR2 SQIVND (reference sequence). The CDR3 is made up of 16 amino acids. The J segment lost 2 bases and the V segment lost 9 bases, leaving 8 bases of the junction unmatched. CDR3 bases: TGTGCCAGCAAAAACAGGGGGCTAACTGGGGCCAACGTCCTGACTTTC. Protein product: CASKNRGLTGANVLTF. Combining the CDR3 with reference TRBV19 and TRBJ2-6 gives the whole variable domain DGGITQSPKYLFRKEGQNVTLSCEQNLNHDAMYWYRQDPGQGLRLIYYSQIVNDFQKGDIAEGYSVSREKKESFPLTVTSAQKNPTAFYLCASKNRGLTGANVLTFGAGSRLTVL.

This clonotype was seen many times. This chain joins TRBV7-8 and TRBJ2-7, with D unclear. Per the germline V gene, CDR1 is SGHVS and CDR2 is FQNEAQ. CDR3 length: 17 amino acids. V lost 1 base to trimming and J lost 0 bases, with 16 bases between them. The CDR3 region is CASSLGYGISSSYEQYF. CDR3 DNA sequence: TGTGCCAGCAGCTTAGGATATGGCATCTCGAGCTCCTACGAGCAGTACTTC.

In this sample, this clonotype turned up many times. The V and J genes are TRBV12-3 or TRBV12-4 and TRBJ1-1; 7 nucleotides line up with TRBD1. J was trimmed by 5 bases and V by 2 bases; bases with no gene match: 8. The length of the CDR3 is 15 residues. The CDR3: CASSLRTGVGTEAFF. CDR3 sequence (DNA): TGTGCCAGCAGTTTAAGAACAGGGGTAGGGACTGAAGCTTTCTTT.

The V call is TRBV3-1, the J call TRBJ2-7; TRBD2 is a possible D gene (6 bases). V was clipped by 1 base and J by 0 bases, with 13 bases between them. The germline V gene has CDR1 LGHDT and CDR2 YNNKEL (reference sequence). The CDR3 is 16 residues long. This CDR3 is CASSQGPRAGSYEQYF. The CDR3 nucleotides read TGTGCCAGCAGCCAAGGACCACGAGCGGGCTCCTACGAGCAGTACTTC.

In its sample, this clonotype was seen many times. The chain employs TRBV29-1 and TRBJ1-3, with a weak D call TRBD1 (6 bases). From germline, CDR1 is SQVTM and CDR2 ANQGSEA. The V and J ends lost 5 bases and 0 bases respectively, with 11 bases between them. The CDR3 extends over 14 amino acids. CDR3 nucleotide sequence: TGCAGCGTTCTGGGGGGCCCCTCTGGAAACACCATATATTTT. Protein: CSVLGGPSGNTIYF.

This clonotype appeared many times. This chain connects TRBV7-2 to TRBJ2-2; TRBD2 matches at 7 bases. CDR3 length: 17 residues. Trimming at V came to 1 base and at J to 6 bases, leaving 11 bases not matched to a gene. Per germline, CDR1 SGHTA and CDR2 FQGNSA. The CDR3 region has the DNA TGTGCCAGCAGCTTAGGGGGGAGACTAGCTCAGGCCGGGGAGCTGTTTTTT. This sequence encodes CASSLGGRLAQAGELFF.

This clonotype has at least ten counts. The genes are TRBV28 and TRBJ2-1; no clear D gene. V was shortened by 4 bases and J by 4 bases, with 11 bases between the two germline ends. The germline gives CDR1 MDHEN, CDR2 SYDVKM. The CDR3 covers 14 residues. In nucleotides, the CDR3 is TGTGCCAGCAGTTCCATGACGCTTTACAATGAGCAGTTCTTC. It is translated as CASSSMTLYNEQFF. Full variable domain (outside the CDR3, taken from reference TRBV28 and TRBJ2-1): DVKVTQSSRYLVKRTGEKVFLECVQDMDHENMFWYRQDPGLGLRLIYFSYDVKMKEKGDIPEGYSVSREKKERFSLILESASTNQTSMYLCASSSMTLYNEQFFGPGTRLTVL.

At least ten counts were recorded for this clonotype. The chain carries TRBV6-1 and TRBJ2-5; 10 bases fit TRBD2. The CDR3 runs 14 residues. Unmatched junction bases numbered 2, after V lost 4 bases and J lost 3 bases. Germline-derived CDR1 and CDR2 are MNHNS and SASEGT. The CDR3 DNA is TGTGCCAGCAGTGCGGGACTAGCGAAAGAGACCCAGTACTTC. Its protein is CASSAGLAKETQYF.

This clonotype was picked up a small number of times. This sequence may be a read error, since a much larger clone differs from it by one base. No conserved phenylalanine or tryptophan is present at the end of the CDR3, so a read error is the likely explanation. This chain uses TRBV20-1 with TRBJ2-1; D may be TRBD1 (6 bases). V was clipped by 5 bases and J by 2 bases, with 10 bases between them. Germline V gene data show CDR1 as DFQATT and CDR2 as SNEGSKA (reference sequence). The CDR3 is made up of 13 amino acids. This CDR3 is CSAATGTYNEQFL. The CDR3, as DNA: TGCAGTGCTGCTACAGGGACCTACAATGAGCAGTTCCTC.